This TCR beta chain was observed in a study of Graves' ophthalmopathy and Graves' hyperthyroidism. Patients with other autoimmune diseases, uncontrolled infections, pregnancy or lactation were excluded. The CDR3 has 14 amino acids. The germline CDR1 and CDR2 sequences are MGHRA and YSYEKL. The ends were cut back, 1 base at V and 2 bases at J, with 9 bases in the middle. The authors amplified TCR beta CDR3 regions from RNA transcripts. A first-round RT-PCR used HTBI primers, followed by a second-round multiplex PCR. TCRdb fed the multiplex PCR reads into MiXCR, producing one record per CDR3 protein. The sample shows 170,000 or so distinct CDR3 sequences, 30% to 45% of them seen only once.

Sample: peripheral blood. This sequence originates from a woman aged 40 to 49 with Graves' ophthalmopathy. The chain links TRBV4-1 to TRBJ2-7, with a tentative D call TRBD2 (6 bases). The CDR3 DNA sequence: TGCGCCAGCAGCCAAGCGGAGGGGACCTACGAGCAGTACTTC. Its translation is CASSQAEGTYEQYF.